The T cell receptor beta chain described here comes from a study of OX40 agonist ivuxolimab in advanced cancers. Study-level background: Cohort: around 79% men, mean age approximately 60, aged roughly 23 to 79. Three patients, one with hepatocellular carcinoma and two with cutaneous melanoma, achieved partial responses.

The data were produced by immunoSEQ multiplex PCR, yet TCRdb's version contains in-frame clones alone and is incomplete. The table has 65,000 or so clones, about 82% seen once; the top ten hold 3.7%. V lost 4 bases, J lost 3 bases, and 9 bases stayed unmatched. The CDR3 spans 16 residues. CDR1 SGHTA and CDR2 FQGNSA come from the germline V gene. On cycle 4 day 1 and cycle 7 day 1, as well as at baseline, blood was sampled. Study-level results: There were, on average, more expanded clones in CD8+ T cells than in CD4+.

This clone was seen just once. What it recognizes is unknown. The sequence came from an adult with an advanced solid tumor such as melanoma, head and neck, liver or kidney cancer. The chain recombines TRBV7-2 with TRBJ1-2; 9 nucleotides line up with TRBD1. Sample: CD4+ or CD8+ T cells sorted from blood, taken in a trial of the OX40 agonist ivuxolimab. In nucleotides, the CDR3 is TGTGCCAGCAGCTCGACCAGGACAGGGGCTGACTATGGCTACACCTTC. Residues: CASSSTRTGADYGYTF.